Detailed here is one TCR beta chain. What it recognizes is unknown. Primers: 60 Vbeta forward and 13 Jbeta reverse. TCRdb's table, derived via immunoSEQ multiplex PCR, lists solely in-frame clones and lacks some. The table lists about 280,000 clones, roughly 90% of them singletons. The sample is drawn from a study of cytomegalovirus exposure and HLA in healthy donors. Findings and limits, study-wide: TCR beta chain V- and J-gene trimming was linked, in a later analysis, to a missense variant in DCLRE1C.

The sequenced sample was PBMCs. The TCR comes from a woman in her late teens or twenties in good health and CMV-seronegative.

This CDR3 reads CASSPYRDNSYNSPLHF. Written as DNA, the CDR3 is TGTGCCAGCTCACCGTACAGGGACAACTCCTATAATTCACCCCTCCACTTT. V usage is TRBV18 and J usage is TRBJ1-6, with D possibly TRBD1 on 6 matching bases. CDR3 length equals 17 residues. Trimming took 3 bases from V and 0 from J, leaving 12 bases between them. Per germline, CDR1 KGHSH and CDR2 LQKENI.